These 31 T cell receptor beta chains were sequenced from one sample in a study of spatial heterogeneity in lung cancer. Described time point: sample taken at primary tumor resection. Unsorted tumor, nontumor lung tissue or cryopreserved PBMC supplied the whole RNA. TCRdb re-analysed the 5' RACE reads in MiXCR, keeping a single row per CDR3 protein. The sample lists roughly 10,000 distinct CDR3 sequences; nearly 4% were seen once. Here the sequenced sample was normal lung tissue next to the tumor, taken at surgery. These receptors came from a male donor with early-stage non-small cell lung cancer.

This clonotype was counted at least ten times. Because this beta chain is a stray read in a library intended to capture alpha chains, its abundance should not be given much weight. The V gene is TRBV7-9, the J gene TRBJ1-4; TRBD1 aligns across 7 bases. This CDR3 region has 16 residues. Losses at the gene ends were 4 bases for V and 0 bases for J; bases not matched to a gene: 5. Germline V lookup: CDR1 SEHNR, CDR2 FQNEAQ (reference sequence). Here the CDR3 reads CASSSGTVATNEKLFF. In nucleotides, the CDR3 is TGTGCCAGCAGCTCCGGGACAGTTGCAACTAATGAAAAACTGTTTTTT.

This clonotype was counted ten times or more. This beta chain appears as a stray read in a library generated for alpha chains; its size is not informative. This rearrangement joins TRBV20-1 to TRBJ2-6; D is perhaps TRBD2 (5 bases). Germline lookup yields CDR1 DFQATT and CDR2 SNEGSKA (reference sequence). This CDR3 region has 16 residues. V lost 0 bases and J lost 4, with 13 bases in between. The CDR3 here is CSARDLEEAGANVLTF. DNA of the CDR3: TGCAGTGCTAGAGATTTAGAGGAGGCGGGGGCCAACGTCCTGACTTTC.

This clonotype was seen ten or more times. This beta chain is a stray sequence in a library constructed for alpha chains; its clone size is not meaningful. The V gene is TRBV20-1, the J gene TRBJ1-5; D is possibly TRBD1 (6 bases). Germline CDR1 reads DFQATT; CDR2 reads SNEGSKA (reference sequence). This CDR3 contains 16 residues. Trimming removed 3 bases from V and 3 bases from J, with 18 bases in between. The CDR3 reads CSARSVQGSANQPQHF. Written as DNA, the CDR3 is TGCAGTGCTAGGAGTGTTCAGGGGTCGGCCAATCAGCCCCAGCATTTT.

As regards this clonotype: The library was built for alpha chains, so this beta chain is an off-target read and its size means little. The chain links TRBV4-2 to TRBJ2-3, with a tentative D call TRBD2 (6 bases). The CDR3 consists of 16 residues. Germline CDR1 LGHNA, CDR2 YNFKEQ. Deletions cut 1 base from V and 4 bases from J, with 15 bases between. This chain's CDR3 is CASSQGTGSGADTQYF. Here the CDR3 DNA reads TGTGCCAGCAGCCAAGGGACGGGCTCGGGGGCAGATACGCAGTATTTT.

This clonotype was counted at least ten times. Because the library targeted alpha chains, this beta chain is an off-target read whose size means little. The gene calls are TRBV7-9 and TRBJ1-1; D remains unclear. The CDR3 consists of 14 residues. The germline CDR1 and CDR2 sequences are SEHNR and FQNEAQ (reference sequence). V lost 1 base and J lost 1, with 7 bases in between. The CDR3 DNA follows: TGTGCCAGCAGCTTAGATTCAGCGAACACTGAAGCTTTCTTT. It yields the protein CASSLDSANTEAFF.

This clonotype was seen many times. A library prepared for alpha chains yielded this beta chain as an off-target read; its size is of little meaning. The genes are TRBV20-1 and TRBJ2-1; 10 bases match TRBD2. V shed 5 bases, J shed 4 bases, and the junction held 8 bases outside the gene matches. The CDR3 consists of 15 residues. The germline gives CDR1 DFQATT, CDR2 SNEGSKA (reference sequence). CDR3 nucleotide sequence: TGCAGTGCTGCACCGGGACTAGCGATATACAATGAGCAGTTCTTC. Amino acids: CSAAPGLAIYNEQFF.

This clonotype is judged medium-sized. Little can be read into the size of this beta chain, an off-target read in a library designed for alpha chains. The rearrangement links TRBV6-1 to TRBJ1-2; perhaps TRBD1 as D (5 bases). Trimming removed 1 base at V and 7 bases at J, with 19 bases between. Looked up from germline, CDR1 is MNHNS and CDR2 is SASEGT. The CDR3 is 16 residues long. The CDR3 DNA is TGTGCCAGCAGTGAAGTCGCAGGGAGCGTGTCTGGTGGCTACACCTTC. This gives the protein CASSEVAGSVSGGYTF.

This clonotype was seen repeatedly, ten times or more. This beta chain appears as a stray read in a library generated for alpha chains; its size is not informative. The chain is built from TRBV20-1 and TRBJ2-7, with TRBD2 matching 7 bases. This CDR3 has 16 amino acids. V shed 0 bases and J 3 bases; nucleotides not matched to a gene: 11. Germline V gives CDR1 DFQATT, CDR2 SNEGSKA (reference sequence). CDR3: CSARDPVLADLYEQYF. The CDR3 DNA is TGCAGTGCTAGAGATCCCGTCCTAGCGGACCTCTACGAGCAGTACTTC.

The sample holds many counts of this clonotype. The library was designed around alpha chains, so this beta chain is a stray read whose abundance carries little weight. V gene TRBV12-3 or TRBV12-4 combines with J gene TRBJ2-3, with D perhaps matching TRBD1 (6 bases). The ends were cut back, 5 bases at V and 1 base at J, with 10 bases in the middle. The CDR3 totals 14 residues. For the CDR3, the DNA is TGTGCCAGCAGTCACGCAGGGGGCACAGATACGCAGTATTTT. Protein product: CASSHAGGTDTQYF.

This clonotype is termed medium-sized. This beta chain appears as a stray read in a library generated for alpha chains; its size is not informative. The chain joins TRBV7-8 to TRBJ1-5; 8 nucleotides align to TRBD1. Germline V lookup: CDR1 SGHVS, CDR2 FQNEAQ. The CDR3 extends over 16 amino acids. Trimming removed 1 base from V and 9 bases from J; junction bases left unmatched: 11. The CDR3 DNA reads TGTGCCAGCAGCTTAGGCCGACAGGGGTCCGCTGGGCCCCAGCATTTT. Translation gives CASSLGRQGSAGPQHF.

This clonotype was seen ten or more times. As an off-target read in a library built for alpha chains, this beta chain has a frequency of little significance. This rearrangement joins TRBV20-1 to TRBJ1-4, with D tentatively TRBD1 (5 bases). The V and J ends lost 6 bases and 8 bases respectively, with 19 bases between them. Germline V CDR1 and CDR2: DFQATT, SNEGSKA (reference sequence). This CDR3 is 14 amino acids long. The CDR3 protein is CSASKGAGYEKLFF. CDR3 in DNA: TGCAGTGCGTCTAAAGGGGCGGGATACGAAAAACTGTTTTTT.

This clonotype was seen at least ten times. This beta chain represents an off-target read in a library built for alpha chains; its size is of limited meaning. The chain couples TRBV12-3 or TRBV12-4 to TRBJ1-2; a weak D match, TRBD1 (6 bases). V was shortened by 5 bases and J by 1 base, with 23 bases between the two germline ends. This CDR3 region has 18 residues. CDR3 sequence: CASSLHHPDSKNNYGYTF. As DNA, the CDR3 is TGTGCCAGCAGTCTCCATCACCCGGACAGTAAGAATAACTATGGCTACACCTTC.

As regards this clonotype: This beta chain lies outside the target of a library built for alpha chains; its clone size means little. V is TRBV12-3 or TRBV12-4 and J is TRBJ1-1, with D maybe TRBD1 (5 bases). This CDR3 is 14 amino acids long. Trimming took off 5 bases at V and 1 base at J, with 11 bases between the two ends. The CDR3 region is CASSPRERNTEAFF. CDR3 coding DNA: TGTGCCAGCAGTCCCAGGGAGAGGAACACTGAAGCTTTCTTT.

This clonotype appeared many times. The size of this beta chain means little, since it is a stray read in a library made for alpha chains. V usage is TRBV12-3 or TRBV12-4 and J usage is TRBJ2-5, with D maybe TRBD2 (5 bases). CDR3 length equals 13 residues. The ends were cut back, 5 bases at V and 7 bases at J, with 14 bases in the middle. CDR3 sequence (DNA): TGTGCCAGCAGTGATAAACCCGAGGGGACCCAGTACTTC. Translation: CASSDKPEGTQYF.

This clonotype was counted ten times or more. As an off-target read in a library built for alpha chains, this beta chain has a frequency of little significance. V gene TRBV28 combines with J gene TRBJ1-5; TRBD1 matches 11 bases. Germline V CDR1 and CDR2: MDHEN, SYDVKM. V was clipped by 4 bases and J by 6 bases; unmatched bases: 11. This CDR3 contains 17 residues. The CDR3 nucleotides read TGTGCCAGCAGTTCCACCGGACAGGGGGCGAGGGTTCAGCCCCAGCATTTT. Translated, it gives CASSSTGQGARVQPQHF.

This clonotype has at least ten counts. Found in a library prepared for alpha chains, this beta chain is an off-target read, and its abundance has little meaning. The V call is TRBV5-1, the J call TRBJ1-2, with TRBD1 matching over 7 bases. The CDR3 extends over 16 amino acids. Looked up from germline, CDR1 is SGHRS and CDR2 is YFSETQ. V was clipped by 4 bases and J by 4 bases; unmatched bases: 13. The CDR3 sequence: CASSPNAGTASYGYTF. In nucleotides, the CDR3 is TGCGCCAGCAGCCCGAATGCCGGGACAGCGAGCTATGGCTACACCTTC.

With respect to this clonotype: For a library built for alpha chains, this beta chain is a stray read; little rests on its size. The chain combines TRBV6-1 with TRBJ2-7; D not resolved. The CDR3 covers 15 residues. V gave up 3 bases and J gave up 5 bases, with 17 bases separating them. Per the germline V gene, CDR1 is MNHNS and CDR2 is SASEGT. The CDR3 bases are TGTGCCAGCAGTGATGCTGCCGGATTGAACGACGAGCAGTACTTC. Protein sequence: CASSDAAGLNDEQYF.

This clonotype is medium-sized. For a library built for alpha chains, this beta chain is a stray read; little rests on its size. This rearrangement joins TRBV9 to TRBJ2-1, with 8 positions matching TRBD2. The CDR3 runs 13 residues. The J segment lost 9 bases and the V segment lost 4 bases, leaving 6 bases of the junction unmatched. Germline loops: CDR1 SGDLS, CDR2 YYNGEE. CDR3 sequence: CASSPSSGSEQFF. Written as DNA, the CDR3 is TGTGCCAGCAGCCCGAGCAGCGGGAGTGAGCAGTTCTTC.

Comment on this clonotype: This beta chain was picked up by a library intended for alpha chains and is off target, so its count carries little meaning. DNA for the CDR3: TGTGCCAGCAGCTTAGTTGCGGGAGGTTCCCTCGAGCAGTACTTC. It encodes CASSLVAGGSLEQYF. J is TRBJ2-7 and V is TRBV7-6; 8 bases are shared with TRBD2. This CDR3 has 15 amino acids. Per germline, CDR1 SGHVS and CDR2 FNYEAQ. Trimming at V came to 1 base and at J to 6 bases, leaving 8 bases not matched to a gene. The whole variable domain, remainder taken from reference TRBV7-6 and TRBJ2-7, is GAGVSQSPRYKVTKRGQDVALRCDPISGHVSLYWYRQALGQGPEFLTYFNYEAQQDKSGLPNDRFSAERPEGSISTLTIQRTEQRDSAMYRCASSLVAGGSLEQYFGPGTRLTVT.

This clonotype was counted at least ten times. As an off-target read in a library built for alpha chains, this beta chain has a frequency of little significance. The chain uses TRBV12-3 or TRBV12-4 and TRBJ2-2; 11 bases map to TRBD1. The ends lost 5 bases at V and 6 bases at J; junction bases unmatched: 11. This CDR3 is 17 amino acids long. CDR3 coding DNA: TGTGCCAGCAGTCGAAATCCGGGACAGGGGGGCGCCGGGGAGCTGTTTTTT. Translation gives CASSRNPGQGGAGELFF.

This clonotype appeared many times. The library was prepared for alpha chains; this beta chain is a stray read, so its frequency means little. The chain links TRBV29-1 to TRBJ2-3; D may match TRBD1 or TRBD2 (5 bases each). Trimming removed 2 bases from V and 2 bases from J, with 20 bases in between. From germline, CDR1 is SQVTM and CDR2 ANQGSEA. The CDR3 length is 17 residues. In DNA form, the CDR3 reads TGCAGCGTTGAAACTACCCAGGGTAGAGGGCCCACAGATACGCAGTATTTT. Its protein product is CSVETTQGRGPTDTQYF.

This clonotype is medium-sized within its sample. This beta chain is an off-target read within a library intended for alpha chains, so its frequency means little. The chain uses TRBV6-5 and TRBJ1-2; tentative D call: TRBD1 (6 bases). This CDR3 is built from 13 residues. Per germline, CDR1 MNHEY and CDR2 SVGAGI. Trimming removed 6 bases at V and 7 bases at J, with 15 bases between. As DNA, the CDR3 is TGTGCCAGCAGCAAACAGGGTTTTGTTGGCTACACCTTC. Translation gives CASSKQGFVGYTF.

In this sample, this clonotype is medium-sized. Within a library made for alpha chains, this beta chain is off target, and its count is uninformative. The chain joins TRBV29-1 to TRBJ2-1; 9 positions match TRBD2. V lost 7 bases and J lost 6; bases outside the gene matches: 7. From germline, CDR1 is SQVTM and CDR2 ANQGSEA. The CDR3 contains 13 residues. For the CDR3, the DNA is TGCAGCGCTATTCGGCGGGAGGGCAATGAGCAGTTCTTC. It codes for CSAIRREGNEQFF.

The sample holds many counts of this clonotype. Because the library targeted alpha chains, this beta chain is an off-target read whose size means little. V gene TRBV27 combines with J gene TRBJ2-3; TRBD1 matches 7 bases. The length of the CDR3 is 16 residues. The junction had 10 bases not matched to a gene; V was cut back by 6 bases and J by 1 base. Germline CDR1 MNHEY, CDR2 SMNVEV (reference sequence). The chain's CDR3 is CASRLYGQGGTDTQYF. The CDR3 coding sequence is TGTGCCAGCAGACTATATGGGCAGGGGGGCACAGATACGCAGTATTTT.

This clonotype was observed many times. In a library made to pick up alpha chains, this beta chain is a stray read with a size that means little. This sequence joins TRBV9 and TRBJ1-3; weak D call: TRBD1 (6 bases). Trimming removed 1 base from V and 3 bases from J, with 14 bases in between. In germline, CDR1 is SGDLS, CDR2 YYNGEE. The CDR3 is 16 amino acids. CDR3: CASSVRGADRGNTIYF. CDR3 in DNA: TGTGCCAGCAGCGTACGGGGGGCAGATCGTGGAAACACCATATATTTT.

This clonotype appeared many times. This beta chain is an off-target read within a library intended for alpha chains, so its frequency means little. The chain carries TRBV28 and TRBJ2-2; 12 positions agree with TRBD1. The CDR3 runs to 20 residues. Germline V gene sequence: CDR1 MDHEN, CDR2 SYDVKM. V lost 4 bases, J lost 0 bases, and 12 bases stayed unmatched. The CDR3 is CASSSSGTGGTFANTGELFF. The CDR3 coding sequence is TGTGCCAGCAGTTCGTCCGGGACAGGGGGCACCTTCGCGAACACCGGGGAGCTGTTTTTT.

A remark on this clonotype: Little can be read into the size of this beta chain, an off-target read in a library designed for alpha chains. V is TRBV29-1 and J is TRBJ1-1; tentatively, D is TRBD1 (5 bases). This CDR3 region has 12 residues. The V gene's germline CDR1 is SQVTM and CDR2 ANQGSEA. V was shortened by 4 bases and J by 3 bases, with 9 bases between the two germline ends. The CDR3 loop reads CSVGRGHTEAFF. The CDR3, as DNA: TGCAGCGTTGGAAGGGGCCACACTGAAGCTTTCTTT.

At least ten counts were recorded for this clonotype. This beta chain slipped into a library made for alpha chains as a stray read, so its size is not meaningful. The chain links TRBV20-1 to TRBJ2-1; 7 nucleotides agree with TRBD2. CDR3 length: 17 residues. The germline CDR1 and CDR2 sequences are DFQATT and SNEGSKA (reference sequence). Unmatched junction bases numbered 15, after V lost 2 bases and J lost 5 bases. For the CDR3, the DNA is TGCAGTGCTAGATCAGGGCTAGAAGCGGGGATTCACAATGAGCAGTTCTTC. This encodes CSARSGLEAGIHNEQFF.

This clonotype was seen repeatedly, ten times or more. This beta chain is an unintended read in a library built for alpha chains; its size means little. The rearrangement joins TRBV7-2 to TRBJ2-7; D uncertain. V was trimmed by 3 bases and J by 3 bases, leaving 9 bases between them. Germline CDR1 reads SGHTA; CDR2 reads FQGNSA. There are 13 residues in the CDR3. CDR3 protein: CASSFQNLYEQYF. DNA for the CDR3: TGTGCCAGCAGCTTTCAAAATCTCTACGAGCAGTACTTC.

This clonotype was detected ten times or more. A library prepared for alpha chains yielded this beta chain as an off-target read; its size is of little meaning. DNA for the CDR3: TGCAGTGCTAGTTGGTCCGGTACTTATTCAGATACGCAGTATTTT. The encoded protein is CSASWSGTYSDTQYF. This sequence joins TRBV20-1 and TRBJ2-3; D call uncertain. Germline V gene lookup returns CDR1 DFQATT and CDR2 SNEGSKA (reference sequence). Deletions cut 3 bases from V and 4 bases from J, with 17 bases between. The CDR3 totals 15 residues.

To note about this clonotype: This beta chain is a stray sequence in a library constructed for alpha chains; its clone size is not meaningful. The V gene is TRBV7-2, the J gene TRBJ2-4; weak D call: TRBD1 (6 bases). V shed 5 bases and J shed 6 bases, with 17 bases lying between them. This CDR3 has 15 residues. Germline CDR1 SGHTA, CDR2 FQGNSA. CDR3 nucleotides: TGTGCCAGCAGCGTCTCCGGGACAAAGTTAAACATTCAGTACTTC. It translates to CASSVSGTKLNIQYF.